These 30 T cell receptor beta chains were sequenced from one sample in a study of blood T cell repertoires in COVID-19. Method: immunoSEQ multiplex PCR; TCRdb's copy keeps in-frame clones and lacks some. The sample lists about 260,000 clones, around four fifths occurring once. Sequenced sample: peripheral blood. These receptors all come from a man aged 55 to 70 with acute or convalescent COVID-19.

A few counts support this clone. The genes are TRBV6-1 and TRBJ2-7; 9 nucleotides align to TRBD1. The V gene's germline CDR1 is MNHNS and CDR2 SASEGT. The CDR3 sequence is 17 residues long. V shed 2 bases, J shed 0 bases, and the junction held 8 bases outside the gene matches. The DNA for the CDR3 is TGTGCCAGCAGTGAAAGCACAGGGGGCCCAAGCTCCTACGAGCAGTACTTC. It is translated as CASSESTGGPSSYEQYF.

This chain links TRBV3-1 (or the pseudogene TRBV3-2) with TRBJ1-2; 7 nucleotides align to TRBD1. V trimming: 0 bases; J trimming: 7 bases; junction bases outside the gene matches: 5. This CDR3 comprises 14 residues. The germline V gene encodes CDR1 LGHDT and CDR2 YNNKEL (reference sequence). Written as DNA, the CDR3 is TGTGCCAGCAGCCAAGAAGGGGGCAAGCCTGGCTACACCTTC. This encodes CASSQEGGKPGYTF.

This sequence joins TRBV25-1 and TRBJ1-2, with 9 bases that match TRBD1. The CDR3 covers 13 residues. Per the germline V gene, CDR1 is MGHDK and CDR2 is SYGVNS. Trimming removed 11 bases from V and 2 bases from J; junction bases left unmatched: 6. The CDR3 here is CAAVGQGNYGYTF. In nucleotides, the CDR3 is TGTGCCGCAGTAGGACAGGGGAACTATGGCTACACCTTC.

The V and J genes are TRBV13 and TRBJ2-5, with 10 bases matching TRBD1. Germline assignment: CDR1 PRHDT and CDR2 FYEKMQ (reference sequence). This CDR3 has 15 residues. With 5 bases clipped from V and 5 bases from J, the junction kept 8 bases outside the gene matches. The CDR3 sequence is CASSSRDRGGETQYF. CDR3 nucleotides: TGTGCCAGCAGCAGCCGGGACAGGGGAGGGGAGACCCAGTACTTC. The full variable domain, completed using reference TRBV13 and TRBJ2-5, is AAGVIQSPRHLIKEKRETATLKCYPIPRHDTVYWYQQGPGQDPQFLISFYEKMQSDKGSIPDRFSAQQFSDYHSELNMSSLELGDSALYFCASSSRDRGGETQYFGPGTRLLVL.

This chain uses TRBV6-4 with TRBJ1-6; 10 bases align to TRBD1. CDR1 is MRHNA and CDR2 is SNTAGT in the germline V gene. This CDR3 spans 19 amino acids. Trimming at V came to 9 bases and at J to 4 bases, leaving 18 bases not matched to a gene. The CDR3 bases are TGTGCCAGAGACACCGCAAAAAAAGACAGGGGGCTATATAATTCACCCCTCCACTTT. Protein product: CARDTAKKDRGLYNSPLHF.

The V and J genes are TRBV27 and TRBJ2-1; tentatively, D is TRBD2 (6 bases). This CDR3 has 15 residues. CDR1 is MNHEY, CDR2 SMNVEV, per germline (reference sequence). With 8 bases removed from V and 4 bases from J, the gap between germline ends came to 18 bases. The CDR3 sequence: CASGTEGGRYNEQFF. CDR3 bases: TGTGCCAGCGGAACTGAGGGAGGCCGTTACAATGAGCAGTTCTTC.

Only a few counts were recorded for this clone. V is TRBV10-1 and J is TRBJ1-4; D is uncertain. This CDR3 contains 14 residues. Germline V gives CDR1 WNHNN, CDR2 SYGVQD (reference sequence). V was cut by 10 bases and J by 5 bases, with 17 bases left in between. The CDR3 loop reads CATVYRADNEKLFF. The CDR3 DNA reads TGCGCCACCGTCTACAGAGCCGACAATGAAAAACTGTTTTTT.

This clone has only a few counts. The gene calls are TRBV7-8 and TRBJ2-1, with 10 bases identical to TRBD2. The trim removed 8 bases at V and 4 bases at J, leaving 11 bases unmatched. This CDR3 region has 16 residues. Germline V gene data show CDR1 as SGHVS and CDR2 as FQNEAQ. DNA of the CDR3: TGTGCCAGCGGCCCAAGCGTGACTAGCGGGTACAATGAGCAGTTCTTC. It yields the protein CASGPSVTSGYNEQFF.

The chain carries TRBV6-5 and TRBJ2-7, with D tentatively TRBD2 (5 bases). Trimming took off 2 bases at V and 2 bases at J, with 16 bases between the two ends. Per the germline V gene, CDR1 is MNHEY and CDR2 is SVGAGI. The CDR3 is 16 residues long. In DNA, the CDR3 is TGTGCCAGCAGTTACCCAAACTCGGACGGGGCCTACGAGCAGTACTTC. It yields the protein CASSYPNSDGAYEQYF.

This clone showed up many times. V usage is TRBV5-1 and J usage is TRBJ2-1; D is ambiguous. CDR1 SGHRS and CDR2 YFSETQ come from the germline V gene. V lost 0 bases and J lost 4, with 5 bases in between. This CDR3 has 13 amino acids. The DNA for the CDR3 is TGCGCCAGCAGCTTGGACATATACAATGAGCAGTTCTTC. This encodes CASSLDIYNEQFF.

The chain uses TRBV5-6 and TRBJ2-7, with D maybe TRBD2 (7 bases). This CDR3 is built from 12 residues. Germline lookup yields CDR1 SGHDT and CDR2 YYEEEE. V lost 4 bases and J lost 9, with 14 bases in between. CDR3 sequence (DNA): TGTGCCAGCAGCAACGGGGGGCCGGTGCAGTACTTC. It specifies CASSNGGPVQYF.

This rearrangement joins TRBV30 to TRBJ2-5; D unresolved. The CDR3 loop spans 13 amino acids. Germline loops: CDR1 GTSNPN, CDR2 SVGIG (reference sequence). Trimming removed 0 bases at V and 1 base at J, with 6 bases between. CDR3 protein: CAWSVALQETQYF. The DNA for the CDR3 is TGTGCCTGGAGTGTAGCCCTCCAAGAGACCCAGTACTTC.

The CDR3 DNA reads as TGTGCCAGCGCATCCAGCGGGAGGGGGGATTGGGATGAGCAGTTCTTC. This translates into CASASSGRGDWDEQFF. The chain carries TRBV28 and TRBJ2-1; 10 nucleotides agree with TRBD2. CDR3 length: 16 amino acids. J was trimmed by 8 bases and V by 8 bases; bases with no gene match: 15. The germline gives CDR1 MDHEN, CDR2 SYDVKM.

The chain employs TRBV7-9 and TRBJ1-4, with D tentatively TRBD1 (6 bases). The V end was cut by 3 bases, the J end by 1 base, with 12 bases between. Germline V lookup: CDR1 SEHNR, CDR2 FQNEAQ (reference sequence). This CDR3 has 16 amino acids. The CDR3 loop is CASSLYRTVTNEKLFF. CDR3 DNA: TGTGCCAGCAGCTTGTATAGGACAGTAACTAATGAAAAACTGTTTTTT. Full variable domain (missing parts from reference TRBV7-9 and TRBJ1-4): DTGVSQNPRHKITKRGQNVTFRCDPISEHNRLYWYRQTLGQGPEFLTYFQNEAQLEKSRLLSDRFSAERPKGSFSTLEIQRTEQGDSAMYLCASSLYRTVTNEKLFFGSGTQLSVL.

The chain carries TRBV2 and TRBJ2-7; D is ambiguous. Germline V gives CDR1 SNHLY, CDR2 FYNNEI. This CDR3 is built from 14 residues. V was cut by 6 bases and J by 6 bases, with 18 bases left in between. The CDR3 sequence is CASSLGVPSGEQYF. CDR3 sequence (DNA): TGTGCCAGCAGCCTGGGTGTGCCATCGGGCGAGCAGTACTTC.

The CDR3 region is CASSAYGLTSPTDTQYF. The CDR3 coding sequence is TGTGCCAGCAGCGCCTACGGACTGACTTCCCCCACAGATACGCAGTATTTT. V gene TRBV7-3 combines with J gene TRBJ2-3, with a weak D call TRBD2 (5 bases). V lost 5 bases and J lost 2, with 20 bases in between. CDR1 and CDR2 (germline): SGHTA, FQGTGA. The CDR3 sequence is 17 residues long.

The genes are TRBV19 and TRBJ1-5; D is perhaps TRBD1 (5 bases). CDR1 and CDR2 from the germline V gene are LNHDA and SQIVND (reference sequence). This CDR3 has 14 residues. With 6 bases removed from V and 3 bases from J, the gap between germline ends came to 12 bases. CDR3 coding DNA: TGTGCCAGTAGCGACGGACAACTCAATCAGCCCCAGCATTTT. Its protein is CASSDGQLNQPQHF.

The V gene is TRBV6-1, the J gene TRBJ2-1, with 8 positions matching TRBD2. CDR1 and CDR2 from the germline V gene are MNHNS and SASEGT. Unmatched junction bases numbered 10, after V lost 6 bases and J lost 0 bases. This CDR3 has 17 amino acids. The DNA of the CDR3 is TGTGCCAGCAGAGAATCCAAGCGGGGGAGCTCCTACAATGAGCAGTTCTTC. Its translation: CASRESKRGSSYNEQFF.

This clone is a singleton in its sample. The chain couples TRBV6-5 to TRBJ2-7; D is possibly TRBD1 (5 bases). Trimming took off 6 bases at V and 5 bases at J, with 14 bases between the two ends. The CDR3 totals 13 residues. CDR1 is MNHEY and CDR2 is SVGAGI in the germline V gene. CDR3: CASRGRPGNEQYF. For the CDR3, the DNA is TGTGCCAGCAGGGGCCGTCCAGGGAACGAGCAGTACTTC.

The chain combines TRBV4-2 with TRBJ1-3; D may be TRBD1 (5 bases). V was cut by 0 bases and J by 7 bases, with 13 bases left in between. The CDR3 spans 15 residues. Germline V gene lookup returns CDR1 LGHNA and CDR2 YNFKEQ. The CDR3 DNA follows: TGTGCCAGCAGCCAAGATCAGGGCGGAAGGAACACCATATATTTT. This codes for CASSQDQGGRNTIYF.

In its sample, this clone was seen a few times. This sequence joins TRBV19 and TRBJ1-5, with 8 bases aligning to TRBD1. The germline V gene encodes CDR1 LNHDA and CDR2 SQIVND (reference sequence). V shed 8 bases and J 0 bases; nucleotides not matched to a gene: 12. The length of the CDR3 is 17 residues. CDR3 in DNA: TGTGCCAGTCGTGAAGGGACAGGCCACTATAGCAATCAGCCCCAGCATTTT. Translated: CASREGTGHYSNQPQHF.

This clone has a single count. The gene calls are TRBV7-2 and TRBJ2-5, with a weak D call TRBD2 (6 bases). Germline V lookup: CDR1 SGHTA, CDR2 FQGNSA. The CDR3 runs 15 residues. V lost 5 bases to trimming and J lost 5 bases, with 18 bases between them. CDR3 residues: CASSPRTTLGETQYF. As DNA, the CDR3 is TGTGCCAGCAGCCCAAGGACTACCTTAGGGGAGACCCAGTACTTC.

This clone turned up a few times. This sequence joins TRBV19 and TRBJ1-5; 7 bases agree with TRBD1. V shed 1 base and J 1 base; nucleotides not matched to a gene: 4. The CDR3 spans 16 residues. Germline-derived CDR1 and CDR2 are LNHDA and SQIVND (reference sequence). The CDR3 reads CASSIVGTASNQPQHF. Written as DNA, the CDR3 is TGTGCCAGTAGTATAGTCGGGACAGCGAGCAATCAGCCCCAGCATTTT.

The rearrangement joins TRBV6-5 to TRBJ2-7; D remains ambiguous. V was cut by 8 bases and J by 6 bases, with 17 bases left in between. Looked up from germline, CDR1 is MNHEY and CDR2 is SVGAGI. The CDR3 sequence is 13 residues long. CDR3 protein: CASGLGTPGEQYF. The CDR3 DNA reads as TGTGCCAGCGGGTTAGGCACGCCGGGCGAGCAGTACTTC.

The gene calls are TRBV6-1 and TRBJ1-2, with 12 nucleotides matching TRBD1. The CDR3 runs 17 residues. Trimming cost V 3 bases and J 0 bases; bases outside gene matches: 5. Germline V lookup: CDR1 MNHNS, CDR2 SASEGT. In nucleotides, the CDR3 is TGTGCCAGCAGTGACCCGGGACAGGGGGCAACTAACTATGGCTACACCTTC. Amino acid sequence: CASSDPGQGATNYGYTF.

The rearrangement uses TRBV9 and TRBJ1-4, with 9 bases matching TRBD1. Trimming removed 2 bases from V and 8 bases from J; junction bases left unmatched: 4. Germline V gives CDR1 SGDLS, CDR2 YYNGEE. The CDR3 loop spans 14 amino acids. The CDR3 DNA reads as TGTGCCAGCAGCGTGGGACAGGGACAAGAAAAACTGTTTTTT. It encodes CASSVGQGQEKLFF.

CDR3 DNA sequence: TGCGCCAGCAGTCTTGGGGGGTCAGACGAGCAGTACTTC. It yields the protein CASSLGGSDEQYF. The gene calls are TRBV5-1 and TRBJ2-7; D might be TRBD2 (6 bases). Looked up from germline, CDR1 is SGHRS and CDR2 is YFSETQ. The CDR3 is 13 residues long. The V gene lost 5 bases and the J gene lost 5 bases, with 14 bases spanning the gap.

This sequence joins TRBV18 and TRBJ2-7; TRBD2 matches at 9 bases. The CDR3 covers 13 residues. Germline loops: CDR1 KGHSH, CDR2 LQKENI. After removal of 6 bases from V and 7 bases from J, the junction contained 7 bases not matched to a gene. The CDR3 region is CASSPSGEMEQYF. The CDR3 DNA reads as TGTGCCAGCTCTCCTAGCGGGGAGATGGAGCAGTACTTC. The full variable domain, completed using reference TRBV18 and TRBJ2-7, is NAGVMQNPRHLVRRRGQEARLRCSPMKGHSHVYWYRQLPEEGLKFMVYLQKENIIDESGMPKERFSAEFPKEGPSILRIQQVVRGDSAAYFCASSPSGEMEQYFGPGTRLTVT.

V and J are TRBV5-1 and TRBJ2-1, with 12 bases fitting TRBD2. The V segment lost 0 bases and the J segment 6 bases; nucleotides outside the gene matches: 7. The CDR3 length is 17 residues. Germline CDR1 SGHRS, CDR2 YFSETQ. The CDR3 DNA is TGCGCCAGCAGCTTGGCTAGCGGGGGGGGTGCTGGCAATGAGCAGTTCTTC. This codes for CASSLASGGGAGNEQFF.

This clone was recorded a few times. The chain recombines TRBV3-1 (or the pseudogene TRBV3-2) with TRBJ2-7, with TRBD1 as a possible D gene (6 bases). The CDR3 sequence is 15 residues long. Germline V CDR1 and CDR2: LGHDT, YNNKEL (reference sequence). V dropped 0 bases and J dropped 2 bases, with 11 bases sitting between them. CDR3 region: CASSQERTATYEQYF. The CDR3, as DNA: TGTGCCAGCAGCCAAGAAAGGACAGCGACCTACGAGCAGTACTTC.